Shown below are 24 T cell receptor beta chains from a single sample sequenced in a study of T cells of healthy individuals. TCRdb itself ran the 5' RACE reads through MiXCR, one entry per CDR3 protein. The sample shows about 100,000 distinct CDR3 sequences, 17% of them seen only once. The receptors stem from a human donor in good health.

This sequence joins TRBV28 and TRBJ2-1; perhaps TRBD1 as D (6 bases). V dropped 3 bases and J dropped 3 bases, with 21 bases sitting between them. The CDR3 has 18 amino acids. CDR1 is MDHEN and CDR2 is SYDVKM in the germline V gene. In DNA form, the CDR3 reads TGTGCCAGCAGTTTCCGAAATCGACAGGATCGAAGCTACAATGAGCAGTTCTTC. Translating it yields CASSFRNRQDRSYNEQFF.

This clonotype was detected ten times or more. The chain has TRBV29-1 and TRBJ2-2, with a weak D call TRBD1 (6 bases). CDR3 size: 15 residues. Between the trimmed V and J ends, which lost 3 bases and 0 bases, there was a span of 11 bases. Germline-derived CDR1 and CDR2 are SQVTM and ANQGSEA. The CDR3 protein is CSVDGTSTNTGELFF. The CDR3 DNA reads as TGCAGCGTTGATGGGACAAGTACGAACACCGGGGAGCTGTTTTTT.

This clonotype has just a few counts. The chain is built from TRBV2 and TRBJ1-4; D call uncertain. Trimming stripped 1 base from V and 5 bases from J, with 5 bases between. Germline V CDR1 and CDR2: SNHLY, FYNNEI. The CDR3 contains 13 residues. This CDR3 is CASSEDGNEKLFF. The CDR3 DNA is TGTGCCAGCAGTGAAGACGGGAATGAAAAACTGTTTTTT.

In nucleotides, the CDR3 is TGTGCCAGCAGCGTAAGCCCCATACCTCAAGAGACCCAGTACTTC. Amino acids: CASSVSPIPQETQYF. The rearrangement links TRBV9 to TRBJ2-5; D ambiguous. The CDR3 covers 15 residues. V lost 1 base and J 2 bases, leaving 12 bases between the germline ends. In germline, CDR1 is SGDLS, CDR2 YYNGEE.

The sample holds a few counts of this clonotype. This chain uses TRBV29-1 with TRBJ2-1; possibly TRBD2 for D (6 bases). The length of the CDR3 is 13 residues. CDR1 and CDR2 from the germline V gene are SQVTM and ANQGSEA. The V gene lost 4 bases and the J gene lost 5 bases, with 12 bases spanning the gap. The CDR3 sequence: CSVVGGGHNEQFF. CDR3 coding DNA: TGCAGCGTTGTTGGGGGAGGTCACAATGAGCAGTTCTTC.

The CDR3 region has the DNA TGTGCCAGCACAAGGGAAGACTTGTACACTGAAGCTTTCTTT. Its translation is CASTREDLYTEAFF. The chain has TRBV2 and TRBJ1-1; no clear D gene. Trimming stripped 7 bases from V and 3 bases from J, with 15 bases between. Germline V lookup: CDR1 SNHLY, CDR2 FYNNEI. This CDR3 region has 14 residues. The whole variable domain, remainder taken from reference TRBV2 and TRBJ1-1, is EPEVTQTPSHQVTQMGQEVILRCVPISNHLYFYWYRQILGQKVEFLVSFYNNEISEKSEIFDDQFSVERPDGSNFTLKIRSTKLEDSAMYFCASTREDLYTEAFFGQGTRLTVV.

In its sample, this clonotype was seen a few times. J is TRBJ2-5 and V is TRBV27, with D possibly matching TRBD1 (6 bases). Germline V lookup: CDR1 MNHEY, CDR2 SMNVEV (reference sequence). The V end lost 6 bases, the J end lost 4 bases, and 15 bases lay between the germline ends. This CDR3 is 14 amino acids long. The CDR3 coding sequence is TGTGCCAGCAGCAAGACAGGTCCTCTAGAGACCCAGTACTTC. Translation gives CASSKTGPLETQYF.

This clonotype has just a few counts. V usage is TRBV20-1 and J usage is TRBJ2-2; the D is unclear. CDR1 is DFQATT, CDR2 SNEGSKA, per germline (reference sequence). This CDR3 region has 13 residues. V was clipped by 3 bases and J by 0 bases, with 5 bases between them. Here the CDR3 reads CSASRANTGELFF. The DNA of the CDR3 is TGCAGTGCTAGCCGAGCGAACACCGGGGAGCTGTTTTTT.

The rearrangement links TRBV28 to TRBJ2-5, with D perhaps matching TRBD1 (5 bases). Germline V gene sequence: CDR1 MDHEN, CDR2 SYDVKM. There are 12 residues in the CDR3. V lost 7 bases to trimming and J lost 7 bases, with 13 bases between them. This chain's CDR3 is CASNPGPRTQYF. The CDR3, as DNA: TGTGCCAGCAACCCAGGGCCCAGGACCCAGTACTTC.

This clonotype turned up a few times. CDR3 loop: CASSKGLRDRGDYGYTF. In nucleotides, the CDR3 is TGTGCCAGCAGCAAAGGGCTCCGGGACAGGGGGGACTATGGCTACACCTTC. The gene calls are TRBV21-1 and TRBJ1-2; the table calls TRBD1, which could not be checked here. TRBV21-1 is termed a pseudogene. CDR3 size: 17 residues.

There are many counts of this clonotype. The V and J genes are TRBV7-9 and TRBJ2-1; TRBD2 aligns across 7 bases. CDR1 is SEHNR, CDR2 FQNEAQ, per germline (reference sequence). V was clipped by 3 bases and J by 6 bases; unmatched bases: 5. CDR3 length: 14 residues. CDR3 sequence: CASSFEAGSNEQFF. The CDR3 nucleotides read TGTGCCAGCAGCTTTGAAGCGGGAAGCAATGAGCAGTTCTTC. Using reference TRBV7-9 and TRBJ2-1 for the parts outside the CDR3, the full variable domain is DTGVSQNPRHKITKRGQNVTFRCDPISEHNRLYWYRQTLGQGPEFLTYFQNEAQLEKSRLLSDRFSAERPKGSFSTLEIQRTEQGDSAMYLCASSFEAGSNEQFFGPGTRLTVL.

This chain uses TRBV19 with TRBJ2-6; the D is unclear. The germline V gene encodes CDR1 LNHDA and CDR2 SQIVND (reference sequence). The CDR3 totals 12 residues. The CDR3 coding sequence is TGTGCGACGACCGCCGGGGCCAACGTCCTGACTTTC. Its protein is CATTAGANVLTF.

Only a few counts were recorded for this clonotype. This chain links TRBV5-6 with TRBJ2-3; weak D call: TRBD1 (6 bases). The V and J ends lost 2 bases and 3 bases respectively, with 10 bases between them. Per germline, CDR1 SGHDT and CDR2 YYEEEE. This CDR3 comprises 14 residues. CDR3 region: CASSFLGGTDTQYF. In DNA form, the CDR3 reads TGTGCCAGCAGCTTCTTAGGGGGTACAGATACGCAGTATTTT. The complete variable domain, with remaining parts taken from reference TRBV5-6 and TRBJ2-3, reads DAGVTQSPTHLIKTRGQQVTLRCSPKSGHDTVSWYQQALGQGPQFIFQYYEEEERQRGNFPDRFSGHQFPNYSSELNVNALLLGDSALYLCASSFLGGTDTQYFGPGTRLTVL.

A few counts support this clonotype. The J gene is TRBJ1-1, the V gene TRBV20-1, with a tentative D call TRBD1 (5 bases). The CDR3 is 15 residues long. Looked up from germline, CDR1 is DFQATT and CDR2 is SNEGSKA (reference sequence). Trimming stripped 0 bases from V and 2 bases from J, with 13 bases between. CDR3 sequence (DNA): TGCAGTGCTAGAGAGTGGGGGGGACGAAACACTGAAGCTTTCTTT. Protein: CSAREWGGRNTEAFF.

In this sample, this clonotype turned up many times. The V and J genes are TRBV3-1 and TRBJ2-7; 10 nucleotides agree with TRBD2. The germline CDR1 and CDR2 sequences are LGHDT and YNNKEL (reference sequence). The V gene end was trimmed by 4 bases and the J gene end by 5 bases; junction bases not matched to a gene: 8. This CDR3 region has 15 residues. In DNA form, the CDR3 reads TGTGCCAGCAGCCCTACAGCGGGAGGGGCCAACGAGCAGTACTTC. As protein: CASSPTAGGANEQYF.

In its sample, this clonotype was seen a few times. This chain joins TRBV15 and TRBJ2-1; D is undetermined. The CDR3 loop spans 13 amino acids. Germline CDR1 and CDR2: LNHNV and YYDKDF (reference sequence). V lost 4 bases and J lost 7, with 11 bases in between. The CDR3 loop reads CATSNQESNEQFF. In DNA, the CDR3 is TGTGCCACCAGCAATCAGGAGTCGAATGAGCAGTTCTTC.

The chain joins TRBV7-9 to TRBJ1-4, with 7 nucleotides matching TRBD1. The CDR3 sequence is 14 residues long. Germline lookup yields CDR1 SEHNR and CDR2 FQNEAQ (reference sequence). V gave up 6 bases and J gave up 8 bases; unmatched junction bases: 9. CDR3 loop: CASSPSQGIEKLFF. The CDR3 DNA reads TGTGCCAGCAGTCCTTCACAGGGGATCGAAAAACTGTTTTTT.

As regards this clonotype: This may be a read error: a much more frequent sequence differs by one nucleotide. The chain employs TRBV9 and TRBJ2-7, with 7 nucleotides matching TRBD1. V shed 4 bases, J shed 4 bases, and the junction held 11 bases outside the gene matches. The CDR3 sequence is 15 residues long. Germline values: CDR1 SGDLS, CDR2 YYNGEE. The CDR3 protein is CASSTSTEGQYEQYF. The DNA for the CDR3 is TGTGCCAGCAGCACATCAACAGAGGGACAGTACGAGCAGTACTTC.

The genes are TRBV20-1 and TRBJ1-1; TRBD1 might be the D (5 bases). This CDR3 is built from 13 residues. The V and J ends lost 3 bases and 4 bases respectively, with 12 bases between them. CDR1 is DFQATT and CDR2 is SNEGSKA in the germline V gene (reference sequence). CDR3 loop: CSARQTGPTEAFF. In DNA, the CDR3 is TGCAGTGCTAGGCAGACGGGGCCCACTGAAGCTTTCTTT.

Only a few counts were recorded for this clonotype. CDR3 DNA sequence: TGTGCCAGCAGCACCGCTCAGTTCTTC. Translated: CASSTAQFF. V usage is TRBV7-2 and J usage is TRBJ2-1; D gene uncertain. V shed 5 bases and J shed 13 bases, with 6 bases lying between them. Germline assignment: CDR1 SGHTA and CDR2 FQGNSA. This CDR3 contains 9 residues.

The V and J genes are TRBV5-1 and TRBJ1-1; a possible D gene is TRBD1 (5 bases). CDR1 and CDR2 from the germline V gene are SGHRS and YFSETQ. Between the trimmed V and J ends, which lost 0 bases and 10 bases, there was a span of 7 bases. The CDR3 loop spans 11 amino acids. The CDR3 reads CASSLAGSAFF. Here the CDR3 DNA reads TGCGCCAGCAGCTTGGCAGGGTCAGCTTTCTTT.

There are a few counts of this clonotype. V and J are TRBV29-1 and TRBJ2-1, with D tentatively TRBD1 or TRBD2 (5 bases each). The CDR3 length is 12 residues. Trimming took 4 bases from V and 7 from J, leaving 11 bases between them. In germline, CDR1 is SQVTM, CDR2 ANQGSEA. As DNA, the CDR3 is TGCAGCGTTGCCAGGGAGTCAAATGAGCAGTTCTTC. Translating it yields CSVARESNEQFF.

The V and J genes are TRBV5-6 and TRBJ1-1, with D unresolved. This CDR3 contains 16 residues. Deletions cut 0 bases from V and 4 bases from J, with 16 bases between. Germline values: CDR1 SGHDT, CDR2 YYEEEE. CDR3 protein: CASSLVGSRLSTEAFF. CDR3 nucleotide sequence: TGTGCCAGCAGCTTGGTCGGTTCCCGGTTATCCACTGAAGCTTTCTTT.

This clonotype was observed a few times. The rearrangement joins TRBV7-2 to TRBJ2-3; maybe TRBD1 (5 bases). The V gene lost 5 bases and the J gene lost 3 bases, with 18 bases spanning the gap. Germline loops: CDR1 SGHTA, CDR2 FQGNSA. This CDR3 is built from 16 residues. CDR3 region: CASSTSRAWTTDTQYF. CDR3 in DNA: TGTGCCAGCAGCACCTCCAGGGCCTGGACAACAGATACGCAGTATTTT.